A single sample is the source of the 29 T cell receptor beta chains below, sequenced in a study of memory CD4+ T cells and cytomegalovirus serostatus. The sort gate was single viable CD3+CD4+CD8-CD45RO+ cells for memory CD4+ T cells. Sequencing used immunoSEQ multiplex PCR; TCRdb keeps in-frame clones, though not all of them. The sample holds under 80,000 clones, approximately 78% seen once. Source material: memory CD4+ T cells from blood. All receptors derive from an adult in good health and CMV-seropositive.

The V gene is TRBV6-6, the J gene TRBJ1-5; 7 bases match TRBD1. From germline, CDR1 is MNHNY and CDR2 SVGAGI (reference sequence). The CDR3 loop spans 15 amino acids. J was trimmed by 4 bases and V by 6 bases; bases with no gene match: 9. CDR3 protein: CASSSDREPNQPQHF. The CDR3, as DNA: TGTGCCAGCAGCTCCGACAGGGAACCTAATCAGCCCCAGCATTTT.

The V gene is TRBV6-1, the J gene TRBJ1-2; 7 bases are a match to TRBD1. Losses at the gene ends were 2 bases for V and 4 bases for J; bases not matched to a gene: 7. CDR3 length equals 15 residues. CDR1 and CDR2 (germline): MNHNS, SASEGT. The DNA of the CDR3 is TGTGCCAGCAGTGAAACGGGACAGAGAGGCTATGGCTACACCTTC. Protein: CASSETGQRGYGYTF.

This clone was counted between two and nine times. The genes are TRBV2 and TRBJ1-6; a possible D gene is TRBD1 (5 bases). This CDR3 region has 16 residues. CDR1 SNHLY and CDR2 FYNNEI come from the germline V gene. Trimming shortened V by 7 bases and J by 6 bases, and 19 bases separated the two germline ends. The CDR3 sequence: CASTDLLGGPNSPLHF. Written as DNA, the CDR3 is TGTGCCAGCACCGACCTTTTGGGGGGTCCTAATTCACCCCTCCACTTT.

The rearrangement links TRBV28 to TRBJ1-5; D is unresolved. The germline V and J ends were trimmed by 7 bases and 7 bases, with 14 bases remaining between them. This CDR3 is built from 13 residues. The germline V gene encodes CDR1 MDHEN and CDR2 SYDVKM. The CDR3 nucleotides are TGTGCCAGCACTTTCCCGGGAGGCCAGCCCCAGCATTTT. The encoded protein is CASTFPGGQPQHF.

This clone was recorded a few times. The gene calls are TRBV7-2 and TRBJ1-5, with D possibly being TRBD1 (5 bases). The CDR3 runs to 15 residues. V was cut by 5 bases and J by 7 bases, with 18 bases left in between. In germline, CDR1 is SGHTA, CDR2 FQGNSA. DNA of the CDR3: TGTGCCAGCAGCCTCACCCGGGACGGCTGGCAGCCCCAGCATTTT. Its translation: CASSLTRDGWQPQHF. Full variable domain (rest looked up from reference TRBV7-2 and TRBJ1-5): GAGVSQSPSNKVTEKGKDVELRCDPISGHTALYWYRQSLGQGLEFLIYFQGNSAPDKSGLPSDRFSAERTGGSVSTLTIQRTQQEDSAVYLCASSLTRDGWQPQHFGDGTRLSIL.

V gene TRBV4-1 combines with J gene TRBJ1-2; D is perhaps TRBD1 (6 bases). The CDR3 totals 15 residues. The germline CDR1 and CDR2 sequences are MGHRA and YSYEKL. Trimming shortened V by 8 bases and J by 4 bases, and 20 bases separated the two germline ends. Written as DNA, the CDR3 is TGCGCCAGCCGAACCACCTTGGACAGACCCTATGGCTACACCTTC. It translates to CASRTTLDRPYGYTF.

The V and J genes are TRBV5-1 and TRBJ2-2; D is uncertain. The germline CDR1 and CDR2 sequences are SGHRS and YFSETQ. Trimming removed 1 base from V and 1 base from J, with 8 bases in between. The CDR3 contains 15 residues. The CDR3 loop reads CASSLLTGNTGELFF. Here the CDR3 DNA reads TGCGCCAGCAGCTTGCTAACTGGGAACACCGGGGAGCTGTTTTTT.

The V call is TRBV6-6, the J call TRBJ1-2; D not certain. This CDR3 contains 13 residues. Between the trimmed V and J ends, which lost 5 bases and 4 bases, there was a span of 11 bases. Germline lookup yields CDR1 MNHNY and CDR2 SVGAGI (reference sequence). The DNA of the CDR3 is TGTGCCAGCAGTCCTCAGATTAGCTATGGCTACACCTTC. Its protein is CASSPQISYGYTF.

This clone was counted only a few times. The genes are TRBV7-9 and TRBJ1-1, with 9 bases matching TRBD1. CDR1 is SEHNR and CDR2 is FQNEAQ in the germline V gene (reference sequence). CDR3 length: 12 residues. Unmatched junction bases numbered 5, after V lost 6 bases and J lost 9 bases. For the CDR3, the DNA is TGTGCCAGCAGTCTCACAGGGGGCCAAGCTTTCTTT. It specifies CASSLTGGQAFF.

The V call is TRBV19, the J call TRBJ1-4; TRBD1 is a possible D gene (5 bases). Germline V gene data show CDR1 as LNHDA and CDR2 as SQIVND (reference sequence). CDR3 length: 14 amino acids. V lost 4 bases and J lost 6, with 12 bases in between. The CDR3 DNA reads as TGTGCCAGTAGTAGCCCAGGGCGAGATGAAAAACTGTTTTTT. This sequence encodes CASSSPGRDEKLFF.

This chain connects TRBV5-1 to TRBJ1-3, with no clear D. Germline CDR1 SGHRS, CDR2 YFSETQ. The CDR3 consists of 16 residues. V shed 1 base and J shed 0 bases, with 11 bases lying between them. CDR3 region: CASSLSSGSSGNTIYF. In nucleotides, the CDR3 is TGCGCCAGCAGCTTGTCAAGCGGAAGCTCTGGAAACACCATATATTTT.

This chain joins TRBV5-1 and TRBJ1-1, with a tentative D call TRBD1 (6 bases). Trimming removed 1 base from V and 0 bases from J, with 7 bases in between. CDR3 length: 14 amino acids. Germline V gene sequence: CDR1 SGHRS, CDR2 YFSETQ. The CDR3: CASSLTGMNTEAFF. CDR3 nucleotides: TGCGCCAGCAGCTTGACAGGGATGAACACTGAAGCTTTCTTT.

The chain is built from TRBV7-2 and TRBJ2-1; D perhaps matches TRBD2 (7 bases). Between the trimmed V and J ends, which lost 5 bases and 6 bases, there was a span of 20 bases. The CDR3 is 16 amino acids. The germline V gene has CDR1 SGHTA and CDR2 FQGNSA. Here the CDR3 DNA reads TGTGCCAGCAGCCACCGGGGCGGGGGCCTACTCAATGAGCAGTTCTTC. This translates into CASSHRGGGLLNEQFF. The variable domain in full, completed from reference TRBV7-2 and TRBJ2-1, reads GAGVSQSPSNKVTEKGKDVELRCDPISGHTALYWYRQSLGQGLEFLIYFQGNSAPDKSGLPSDRFSAERTGGSVSTLTIQRTQQEDSAVYLCASSHRGGGLLNEQFFGPGTRLTVL.

The chain is built from TRBV5-6 and TRBJ2-7; 8 nucleotides line up with TRBD2. Germline lookup yields CDR1 SGHDT and CDR2 YYEEEE. V dropped 6 bases and J dropped 6; count of bases not matched to a gene: 11. The CDR3 is 14 residues long. CDR3 bases: TGTGCCAGCACCACGCGGGGGGTAAGAGTCGAGCAGTACGTC. Translation gives CASTTRGVRVEQYV.

The gene calls are TRBV10-2 and TRBJ2-2, with D possibly TRBD2 on 5 matching bases. The CDR3 has 15 amino acids. Germline V gene sequence: CDR1 WSHSY, CDR2 SAAADI. Between the trimmed V and J ends, which lost 9 bases and 5 bases, there was a span of 19 bases. DNA for the CDR3: TGCGCCAGTGGGTTCGCCGGGGAGATGACCGGGGAGCTGTTTTTT. Residues: CASGFAGEMTGELFF.

The chain recombines TRBV6-4 with TRBJ1-3, with D uncertain. This CDR3 contains 16 residues. Germline V CDR1 and CDR2: MRHNA, SNTAGT. With 11 bases removed from V and 0 bases from J, the gap between germline ends came to 20 bases. For the CDR3, the DNA is TGTGCCCCCACCCGGGATCGGTATCACTCTGGAAACACCATATATTTT. Translated: CAPTRDRYHSGNTIYF.

V usage is TRBV5-1 and J usage is TRBJ1-1; 8 bases are shared with TRBD1. CDR3 length equals 18 residues. V was clipped by 4 bases and J by 1 base; unmatched bases: 15. CDR1 is SGHRS and CDR2 is YFSETQ in the germline V gene. The CDR3 DNA reads TGCGCCAGCAGCCCAGAACACGGACAGGGTGGGACGAACACTGAAGCTTTCTTT. Its protein is CASSPEHGQGGTNTEAFF.

This chain uses TRBV6-5 with TRBJ1-3; the match to TRBD1 covers 9 bases. Germline-derived CDR1 and CDR2 are MNHEY and SVGAGI. The CDR3 totals 16 residues. After removal of 0 bases from V and 2 bases from J, the junction contained 2 bases not matched to a gene. CDR3 bases: TGTGCCAGCAGTTACTCGGACAGGGGAACTGGAAACACCATATATTTT. As protein: CASSYSDRGTGNTIYF.

The V gene is TRBV7-9, the J gene TRBJ1-1; D gene ambiguous. V lost 6 bases to trimming and J lost 3 bases, with 8 bases between them. The CDR3 is 12 residues long. Germline CDR1 SEHNR, CDR2 FQNEAQ (reference sequence). The DNA of the CDR3 is TGTGCCAGCAGTCTTGCGTACACTGAAGCTTTCTTT. It specifies CASSLAYTEAFF. Full variable domain (rest looked up from reference TRBV7-9 and TRBJ1-1): DTGVSQNPRHKITKRGQNVTFRCDPISEHNRLYWYRQTLGQGPEFLTYFQNEAQLEKSRLLSDRFSAERPKGSFSTLEIQRTEQGDSAMYLCASSLAYTEAFFGQGTRLTVV.

The CDR3 coding sequence is TGTGCCAGCAGCTTAGAGCGGTTCGGGGGGTTGCTACGGAATGAGCAGTTCTTC. It yields the protein CASSLERFGGLLRNEQFF. V gene TRBV7-2 combines with J gene TRBJ2-1, with 7 nucleotides matching TRBD2. V was pared by 1 base and J by 7 bases, with 16 bases of the junction left unmatched. The CDR3 has 18 residues. Germline values: CDR1 SGHTA, CDR2 FQGNSA.

CDR3 sequence (DNA): TGTGCCAGCCGTCTTGTCGGGACAGGGCGCCGAGGGCAAAACATTCAGTACTTC. Residues: CASRLVGTGRRGQNIQYF. The J gene is TRBJ2-4, the V gene TRBV19; 9 bases match TRBD1. The V segment lost 9 bases and the J segment 5 bases; nucleotides outside the gene matches: 20. This CDR3 region has 18 residues. Germline CDR1 reads LNHDA; CDR2 reads SQIVND (reference sequence).

V is TRBV29-1 and J is TRBJ1-2, with D perhaps matching TRBD1 (6 bases). Germline CDR1 is SQVTM and CDR2 is ANQGSEA. Trimming took 0 bases from V and 4 from J, leaving 12 bases between them. The CDR3 is 14 amino acids. The CDR3 nucleotides are TGCAGCGTTGAAGAAGGTGGACAGACCTATGGCTACACCTTC. Translating it yields CSVEEGGQTYGYTF. Using reference TRBV29-1 and TRBJ1-2 for the parts outside the CDR3, the full variable domain is SAVISQKPSRDICQRGTSLTIQCQVDSQVTMMFWYRQQPGQSLTLIATANQGSEATYESGFVIDKFPISRPNLTFSTLTVSNMSPEDSSIYLCSVEEGGQTYGYTFGSGTRLTVV.

The chain is built from TRBV5-5 and TRBJ1-5; no reliable D call. Germline V lookup: CDR1 SGHKS, CDR2 YYEKEE (reference sequence). The CDR3 extends over 14 amino acids. Trimming removed 1 base from V and 7 bases from J, with 12 bases in between. CDR3 DNA sequence: TGTGCCAGCAGCTTGACGGCTTCTGGCCAGCCCCAGCATTTT. It is translated as CASSLTASGQPQHF.

The V call is TRBV11-2, the J call TRBJ2-3; D may match TRBD1 or TRBD2 (5 bases each). Germline V gene lookup returns CDR1 SGHAT and CDR2 FQNNGV. Trimming took 5 bases from V and 2 from J, leaving 14 bases between them. There are 15 residues in the CDR3. This chain's CDR3 is CASSLGDPNTDTQYF. CDR3 nucleotides: TGTGCCAGCAGCCTTGGGGACCCGAACACAGATACGCAGTATTTT.

The rearrangement links TRBV19 to TRBJ2-3, with 8 bases matching TRBD2. This CDR3 spans 16 amino acids. Germline lookup yields CDR1 LNHDA and CDR2 SQIVND (reference sequence). After removal of 4 bases from V and 2 bases from J, the junction contained 8 bases not matched to a gene. CDR3 amino acids: CASSTLAGYYTDTQYF. The CDR3 DNA reads as TGTGCCAGTAGTACTTTAGCGGGATACTACACAGATACGCAGTATTTT.

The J gene is TRBJ2-5, the V gene TRBV7-2; D unresolved. Trimming removed 7 bases at V and 5 bases at J, with 14 bases between. CDR1 is SGHTA and CDR2 is FQGNSA in the germline V gene. The CDR3 spans 13 residues. CDR3 coding DNA: TGTGCCAGCACCGAGACTCCTCAGGAGACCCAGTACTTC. It is translated as CASTETPQETQYF.

The chain combines TRBV5-1 with TRBJ1-3; no clear D. CDR1 is SGHRS, CDR2 YFSETQ, per germline. The CDR3 runs 15 residues. V was pared by 5 bases and J by 2 bases, with 14 bases between. Here the CDR3 reads CASRSDLTPGNTIYF. CDR3 nucleotides: TGCGCCAGCAGGTCCGACCTGACTCCTGGAAACACCATATATTTT.

V gene TRBV7-2 combines with J gene TRBJ1-2; D unresolved. The CDR3 runs to 14 residues. Germline V gene data show CDR1 as SGHTA and CDR2 as FQGNSA. The V and J ends lost 1 base and 3 bases respectively, with 9 bases between them. CDR3 in amino acids: CASSLERTDYGYTF. In DNA, the CDR3 is TGTGCCAGCAGCTTAGAACGGACGGACTATGGCTACACCTTC.

This clone was seen a few times. The chain links TRBV10-2 to TRBJ1-1; D remains ambiguous. V lost 10 bases and J 0 bases, leaving 15 bases between the germline ends. This CDR3 comprises 14 residues. The germline V gene has CDR1 WSHSY and CDR2 SAAADI. CDR3 region: CATQKAGLNTEAFF. The CDR3 nucleotides are TGCGCCACCCAAAAAGCAGGCTTGAACACTGAAGCTTTCTTT.